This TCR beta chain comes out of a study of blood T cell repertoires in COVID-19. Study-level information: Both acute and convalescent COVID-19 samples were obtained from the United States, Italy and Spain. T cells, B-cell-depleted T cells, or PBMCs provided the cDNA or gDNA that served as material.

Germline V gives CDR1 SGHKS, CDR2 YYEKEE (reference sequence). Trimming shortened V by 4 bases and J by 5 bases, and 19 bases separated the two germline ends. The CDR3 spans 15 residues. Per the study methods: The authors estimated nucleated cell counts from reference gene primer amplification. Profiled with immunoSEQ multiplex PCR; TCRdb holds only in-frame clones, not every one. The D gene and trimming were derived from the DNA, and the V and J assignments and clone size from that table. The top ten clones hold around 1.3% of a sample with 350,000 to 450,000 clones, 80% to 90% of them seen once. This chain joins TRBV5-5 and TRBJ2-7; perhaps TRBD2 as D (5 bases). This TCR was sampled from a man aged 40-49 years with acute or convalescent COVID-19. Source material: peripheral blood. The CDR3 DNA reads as TGTGCCAGCAGCCGGCTTACGAACCCCGGGGACGAGCAGTACTTC. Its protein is CASSRLTNPGDEQYF.